The T cell receptor beta chain described here comes from a study of T cell clones after liver transplantation. Looking at the study overall: TCRbeta sequencing after a pre-transplant mixed lymphocyte reaction identified graft-donor-reactive clones, later tracked in post-transplant blood. Third-party-reactive TCRbeta sequences from pre-transplant mixed lymphocyte reactions served as antigen-independent comparators. General study findings and limits: These preliminary findings come from unstandardized post-transplant sampling times.

TCRdb's copy holds only in-frame clones and misses some; the assay was immunoSEQ multiplex PCR. The sample holds under 35,000 clones; around 94% are singletons and the top ten take 25% to 30%. As for this clone: Its antigen is currently unknown.

Thawed unstimulated PBMCs were FACS-sorted by CD3, CD4 and CD8 into two populations. The source material was CD8+ T cells from blood, sampled 12 months after liver transplant. The TCR was taken from a human patient who received a liver transplant. The graft donor may have contributed some T cells.

CDR3 residues: CASSLDPGGSYEQYF. CDR3 coding DNA: TGTGCCAGCAGCTTAGATCCAGGGGGCTCCTACGAGCAGTACTTC. The V and J genes are TRBV11-3 and TRBJ2-7; 7 bases are a match to TRBD1. J was trimmed by 0 bases and V by 0 bases; bases with no gene match: 2. Germline V gene data show CDR1 as SGHNT and CDR2 as YENEEA. The length of the CDR3 is 15 residues.